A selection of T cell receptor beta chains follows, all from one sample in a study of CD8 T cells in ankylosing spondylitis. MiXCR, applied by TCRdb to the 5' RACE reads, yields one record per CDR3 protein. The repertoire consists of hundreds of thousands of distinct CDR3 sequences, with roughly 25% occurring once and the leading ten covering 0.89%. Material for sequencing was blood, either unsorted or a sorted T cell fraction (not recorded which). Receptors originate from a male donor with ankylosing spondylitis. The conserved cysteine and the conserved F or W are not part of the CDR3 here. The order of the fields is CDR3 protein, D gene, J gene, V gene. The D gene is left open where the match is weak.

ASSQGQGTDTQY TRBD1 TRBJ2-3 TRBV3-1
ASSQVGPYNEQF . TRBJ2-1 TRBV3-1
ASTPSQGRGAF . TRBJ1-1 TRBV7-8
ASSLGFNGATNEKLF . TRBJ1-4 TRBV7-2
ASSPSRLLNSGANVLT . TRBJ2-6 TRBV5-1
ASGFSTNRGYT . TRBJ1-2 TRBV12-5
ASSRLGTGYNEQF TRBD1 TRBJ2-1 TRBV4-1
ASSLEGDRGLNEQF . TRBJ2-1 TRBV5-1
ASSQESAGYT . TRBJ1-2 TRBV4-2
SVEYTGEETQY TRBD1 TRBJ2-5 TRBV29-1
ASSLVGLENTIY . TRBJ1-3 TRBV7-2
ASSSRLLATSTDTQY . TRBJ2-3 TRBV7-2
ASSPDRGALNTEAF TRBD1 TRBJ1-1 TRBV12-3/TRBV12-4
ASSPPTLQETQY . TRBJ2-5 TRBV18
ASSQELHNEQF . TRBJ2-1 TRBV14